A single sample gave rise to the 2 T cell receptor beta chains below, sequenced in a study of cytotoxic CD8 clonotypes in ibrutinib-treated CLL. The assay was immunoSEQ multiplex PCR, and TCRdb's table has in-frame clones only and misses some. Here the sample spans around 310,000 clones, around four fifths being singletons. The sample was PBMCs, taken before ibrutinib treatment. The receptors here all came from a human donor with chronic lymphocytic leukemia.

The gene calls are TRBV30 and TRBJ2-5; TRBD2 is a possible D gene (6 bases). CDR3 length equals 14 residues. Germline V gives CDR1 GTSNPN, CDR2 SVGIG (reference sequence). V was pared by 2 bases and J by 4 bases, with 14 bases between. CDR3 residues: CAWSLGGAGETQYF. CDR3 in DNA: TGTGCCTGGAGTCTCGGCGGAGCGGGAGAGACCCAGTACTTC.

The chain recombines TRBV29-1 with TRBJ1-1; the match to TRBD1 covers 8 bases. V trimming: 6 bases; J trimming: 5 bases; junction bases outside the gene matches: 11. The germline CDR1 and CDR2 sequences are SQVTM and ANQGSEA. The CDR3 covers 14 residues. The CDR3 reads CSVEIGQGRTEAFF. The DNA for the CDR3 is TGCAGCGTAGAGATAGGACAGGGTCGGACTGAAGCTTTCTTT.